The 20 T cell receptor beta chains below were found in one sample sequenced in a study of T cell responses to AZD1222 COVID-19 vaccine. Some clones are missing from TCRdb's copy, which holds only in-frame ones; the method was immunoSEQ multiplex PCR. The top ten hold 7.5% to 9.5% of the sample, which has about 190,000 clones, 90% to 95% seen once. The sample consisted of peripheral blood, taken on day 0 of AZD1222 vaccination. The source of these receptors is an adult in good health.

V is TRBV28 and J is TRBJ2-3, with 14 bases fitting TRBD2. V shed 3 bases, J shed 5 bases, and the junction held 7 bases outside the gene matches. The CDR3 is made up of 17 amino acids. Germline values: CDR1 MDHEN, CDR2 SYDVKM. For the CDR3, the DNA is TGTGCCAGCAGTTTTGCGGGACTAGCGGGGGAGGAAGATACGCAGTATTTT. Translated: CASSFAGLAGEEDTQYF.

The V and J genes are TRBV11-2 and TRBJ2-7; 9 bases are shared with TRBD2. Germline-derived CDR1 and CDR2 are SGHAT and FQNNGV. The CDR3 length is 15 residues. Germline trimming cut 5 bases from V and 7 bases from J; bases unmatched to any gene: 12. The CDR3 region has the DNA TGTGCCAGCAGCCAAGGAGGGACTAGCTTGGGGGAGCAGTACTTC. Its translation is CASSQGGTSLGEQYF.

This rearrangement joins TRBV9 to TRBJ2-7, with D possibly TRBD1 on 6 matching bases. V lost 0 bases to trimming and J lost 3 bases, with 10 bases between them. CDR1 and CDR2 (germline): SGDLS, YYNGEE. This CDR3 is 14 amino acids long. CDR3 nucleotide sequence: TGTGCCAGCAGCGTAGACAGGGCGGGCTACGAGCAGTACTTC. Protein: CASSVDRAGYEQYF.

This chain joins TRBV5-1 and TRBJ2-2; tentative D call: TRBD1 (5 bases). This CDR3 has 13 amino acids. With 4 bases removed from V and 7 bases from J, the gap between germline ends came to 11 bases. From germline, CDR1 is SGHRS and CDR2 YFSETQ. The CDR3 DNA follows: TGCGCCAGCAGCCCCGGACACGGCGGGGAGCTGTTTTTT. As protein: CASSPGHGGELFF.

V usage is TRBV29-1 and J usage is TRBJ2-5; no reliable D call. The CDR3 length is 13 residues. With 7 bases removed from V and 1 base from J, the gap between germline ends came to 13 bases. Germline V lookup: CDR1 SQVTM, CDR2 ANQGSEA. CDR3 residues: CSARRVFQETQYF. In DNA, the CDR3 is TGCAGCGCCCGGAGAGTCTTCCAAGAGACCCAGTACTTC. Based on the CDR3 plus reference TRBV29-1 and TRBJ2-5, the full variable domain is SAVISQKPSRDICQRGTSLTIQCQVDSQVTMMFWYRQQPGQSLTLIATANQGSEATYESGFVIDKFPISRPNLTFSTLTVSNMSPEDSSIYLCSARRVFQETQYFGPGTRLLVL.

The rearrangement joins TRBV2 to TRBJ2-5, with D perhaps being TRBD1 or TRBD2 (5 bases each). V was shortened by 6 bases and J by 4 bases, with 21 bases between the two germline ends. The CDR3 extends over 16 amino acids. Germline-derived CDR1 and CDR2 are SNHLY and FYNNEI. The CDR3 region is CASRSGARGPLETQYF. CDR3 DNA: TGTGCCAGCAGATCCGGTGCTAGGGGACCCCTAGAGACCCAGTACTTC.

The chain carries TRBV7-6 and TRBJ2-3; D perhaps matches TRBD1 (7 bases). Deletions cut 6 bases from V and 3 bases from J, with 22 bases between. The CDR3 is 17 residues long. In germline, CDR1 is SGHVS, CDR2 FNYEAQ. CDR3 nucleotides: TGTGCCAGCAGTCTCCTCCCTGAGACAGGGACTACAGATACGCAGTATTTT. It specifies CASSLLPETGTTDTQYF. The variable domain in full, completed from reference TRBV7-6 and TRBJ2-3, reads GAGVSQSPRYKVTKRGQDVALRCDPISGHVSLYWYRQALGQGPEFLTYFNYEAQQDKSGLPNDRFSAERPEGSISTLTIQRTEQRDSAMYRCASSLLPETGTTDTQYFGPGTRLTVL.

V usage is TRBV6-5 and J usage is TRBJ1-1; no firm D call. With 4 bases removed from V and 2 bases from J, the gap between germline ends came to 11 bases. The CDR3 has 14 amino acids. Germline CDR1 is MNHEY and CDR2 is SVGAGI. The CDR3 protein is CASSSTQSNTEAFF. The CDR3 DNA follows: TGTGCCAGCAGTTCCACCCAGAGTAACACTGAAGCTTTCTTT.

V gene TRBV10-3 combines with J gene TRBJ1-2; a weak D match, TRBD1 (6 bases). V dropped 3 bases and J dropped 3 bases, with 20 bases sitting between them. The germline gives CDR1 ENHRY, CDR2 SYGVKD. The CDR3 extends over 17 amino acids. DNA for the CDR3: TGTGCCATCAGTGAATTAGCGGTCGGACAGAACTACTATGGCTACACCTTC. It is translated as CAISELAVGQNYYGYTF.

V is TRBV28 and J is TRBJ2-2; 7 positions agree with TRBD1. This CDR3 has 15 residues. V gave up 7 bases and J gave up 0 bases; unmatched junction bases: 5. Germline V gene data show CDR1 as MDHEN and CDR2 as SYDVKM. The CDR3 region has the DNA TGTGCCAGCACCGAGGGACAGACGAACACCGGGGAGCTGTTTTTT. Amino acids: CASTEGQTNTGELFF.

The rearrangement uses TRBV28 and TRBJ2-7; tentatively, D is TRBD2 (5 bases). The germline CDR1 and CDR2 sequences are MDHEN and SYDVKM. The V gene lost 3 bases and the J gene lost 9 bases, with 12 bases spanning the gap. The CDR3 is 12 amino acids. CDR3 protein: CASSLIGEGQYF. As DNA, the CDR3 is TGTGCCAGCAGTTTGATAGGTGAGGGGCAGTACTTC.

The rearrangement uses TRBV15 and TRBJ2-7; weak D call: TRBD1 (5 bases). This CDR3 is built from 15 residues. Germline CDR1 is LNHNV and CDR2 is YYDKDF (reference sequence). V was clipped by 0 bases and J by 6 bases, with 15 bases between them. The CDR3 DNA reads TGTGCCACCAGCAGAGATCCCACCAGGGTTGCCGAGCAGTACTTC. This sequence encodes CATSRDPTRVAEQYF. The variable domain in full, with the rest retrieved from reference TRBV15 and TRBJ2-7, is DAMVIQNPRYQVTQFGKPVTLSCSQTLNHNVMYWYQQKSSQAPKLLFHYYDKDFNNEADTPDNFQSRRPNTSFCFLDIRSPGLGDTAMYLCATSRDPTRVAEQYFGPGTRLTVT.

This chain links TRBV12-3 or TRBV12-4 with TRBJ1-2, with D perhaps matching TRBD1 (6 bases). Deletions cut 5 bases from V and 7 bases from J, with 14 bases between. CDR3 length equals 13 residues. The CDR3 spells CASSIRDTTGYTF. In DNA, the CDR3 is TGTGCCAGCAGTATCCGGGACACCACTGGCTACACCTTC.

The chain is built from TRBV5-6 and TRBJ2-7, with TRBD2 matching 7 bases. Trimming at V came to 0 bases and at J to 3 bases, leaving 6 bases not matched to a gene. This CDR3 is built from 15 residues. Germline CDR1 SGHDT, CDR2 YYEEEE. The CDR3 bases are TGTGCCAGCAGCTTGGACGGGAGGACTCTCTACGAGCAGTACTTC. Translated, it gives CASSLDGRTLYEQYF.

The V gene is TRBV6-5, the J gene TRBJ2-1, with D possibly being TRBD2 (7 bases). Trimming removed 2 bases at V and 5 bases at J, with 10 bases between. Germline CDR1 reads MNHEY; CDR2 reads SVGAGI. The CDR3 spans 14 residues. The CDR3 reads CASSYAGANNEQFF. CDR3 DNA sequence: TGTGCCAGCAGTTACGCGGGGGCAAACAATGAGCAGTTCTTC.

The chain employs TRBV6-5 and TRBJ2-7; D remains ambiguous. Germline V gene lookup returns CDR1 MNHEY and CDR2 SVGAGI. The CDR3 runs to 15 residues. Trimming removed 2 bases from V and 5 bases from J, with 16 bases in between. DNA of the CDR3: TGTGCCAGCAGTTACCTTGGCGGAAACGGCCACGAGCAGTACTTC. Encoded protein: CASSYLGGNGHEQYF.

The CDR3 sequence is CASSLTKNTEAFF. The CDR3 nucleotides are TGTGCCAGCAGCCTGACCAAGAACACTGAAGCTTTCTTT. The rearrangement joins TRBV3-1 (or the pseudogene TRBV3-2) to TRBJ1-1, with D unclear. Germline loops: CDR1 LGHDT, CDR2 YNNKEL (reference sequence). The CDR3 consists of 13 residues. Trimming pared 4 bases from V and 1 base from J, leaving 7 bases between.

The CDR3, as DNA: TGTGCCAGCAGGACCGGGACAGGGGGCCTTAATTCACCCCTCCACTTT. This sequence encodes CASRTGTGGLNSPLHF. The chain couples TRBV28 to TRBJ1-6; 12 nucleotides line up with TRBD1. The CDR3 is 16 residues long. Germline CDR1 and CDR2: MDHEN and SYDVKM. V shed 6 bases, J shed 6 bases, and the junction held 6 bases outside the gene matches.

The gene calls are TRBV5-5 and TRBJ1-2; D might be TRBD1 (5 bases). V gave up 7 bases and J gave up 3 bases, with 10 bases separating them. Germline V gene data show CDR1 as SGHKS and CDR2 as YYEKEE (reference sequence). The CDR3 has 12 amino acids. The CDR3 bases are TGTGCCAGCGGAGGGGCCGACTATGGCTACACCTTC. Encoded protein: CASGGADYGYTF.

V usage is TRBV6-5 and J usage is TRBJ1-1; D may be TRBD1 (5 bases). This CDR3 has 15 amino acids. CDR1 MNHEY and CDR2 SVGAGI come from the germline V gene. Trimming removed 7 bases from V and 3 bases from J, with 18 bases in between. CDR3 DNA sequence: TGTGCCAGCATAAGGTTGGGGCTGGGGGACACTGAAGCTTTCTTT. Translated, it gives CASIRLGLGDTEAFF.